This T cell receptor beta chain was captured in a study of blood T cell repertoires in COVID-19. Only in-frame clones appear in the TCRdb table, and some are missing; sequencing was by immunoSEQ multiplex PCR. The sample lists 300,000 or so clones; 85% to 90% were seen once. Germline CDR1 reads LNHDA; CDR2 reads SQIVND (reference sequence). The CDR3 is made up of 13 amino acids. The ends were cut back, 10 bases at V and 4 bases at J, with 14 bases in the middle. Source material: peripheral blood. The receptor comes from a woman in her 40s with acute or convalescent COVID-19. This sequence joins TRBV19 and TRBJ1-5; D might be TRBD1 (6 bases). The CDR3 loop is CATKAGVNQPQHF. In DNA form, the CDR3 reads TGTGCCACCAAGGCAGGGGTAAATCAGCCCCAGCATTTT.